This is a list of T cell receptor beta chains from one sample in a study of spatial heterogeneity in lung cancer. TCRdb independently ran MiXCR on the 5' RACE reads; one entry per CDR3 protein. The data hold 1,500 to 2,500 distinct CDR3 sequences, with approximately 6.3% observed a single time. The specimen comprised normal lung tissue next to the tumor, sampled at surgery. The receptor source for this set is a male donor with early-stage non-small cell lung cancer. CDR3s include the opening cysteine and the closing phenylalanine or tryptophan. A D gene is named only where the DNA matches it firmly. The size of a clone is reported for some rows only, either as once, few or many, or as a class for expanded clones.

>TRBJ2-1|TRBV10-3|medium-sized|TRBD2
CAISEAGTSGGIYNEQFF
TGTGCCATCAGTGAGGCGGGGACTAGCGGGGGGATATACAATGAGCAGTTCTTC
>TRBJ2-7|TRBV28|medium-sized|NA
CASSSTVLEQYF
TGTGCCAGCAGTTCTACAGTTCTCGAGCAGTACTTC
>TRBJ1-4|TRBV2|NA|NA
CASSDLQGPNEKLFF
TGTGCCAGCAGCGACTTACAGGGACCTAATGAAAAACTGTTTTTT
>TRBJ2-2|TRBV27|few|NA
CASSRTPQGTGELFF
TGTGCCAGCAGTAGGACCCCCCAGGGGACCGGGGAGCTGTTTTTT
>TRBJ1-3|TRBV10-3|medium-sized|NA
CAISDTVSGNTIYF
TGTGCCATCAGTGATACAGTTTCGGGAAACACCATATATTTT
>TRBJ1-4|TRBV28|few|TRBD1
CASSLTGGEGEKLFF
TGTGCCAGCAGTCTGACAGGGGGTGAGGGTGAAAAACTGTTTTTT
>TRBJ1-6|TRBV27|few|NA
CASSRQGSLLNSPLHF
TGTGCCAGCAGTCGTCAGGGTTCCCTACTAAATTCACCCCTCCACTTT
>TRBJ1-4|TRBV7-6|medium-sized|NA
CASSLRGSLEKYPNENLFF
TGTGCCAGCAGCTTAAGAGGGAGCCTGGAAAAATACCCTAATGAAAATTTGTTTTTT
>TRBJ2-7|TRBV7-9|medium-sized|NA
CASSLMGSDEQYF
TGTGCCAGCAGCTTAATGGGATCGGACGAGCAGTACTTC
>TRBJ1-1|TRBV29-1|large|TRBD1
CSVEIGQGGRTEAFF
TGCAGCGTTGAAATCGGCCAGGGGGGACGGACTGAAGCTTTCTTT
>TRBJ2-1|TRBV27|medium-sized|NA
CASRTGAINEQFF
TGTGCCAGCAGGACGGGGGCCATCAATGAGCAGTTCTTC
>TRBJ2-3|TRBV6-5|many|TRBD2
CASSGGSGEDTQYF
TGTGCCAGCAGCGGCGGGAGTGGTGAGGATACGCAGTATTTT
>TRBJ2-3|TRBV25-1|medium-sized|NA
CASSVRVGEQYF
TGTGCCAGCAGTGTCCGGGTAGGAGAGCAGTATTTT
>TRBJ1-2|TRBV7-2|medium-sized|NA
CASSLAGASYGYTF
TGTGCCAGCAGCTTAGCGGGAGCTTCCTATGGCTACACCTTC
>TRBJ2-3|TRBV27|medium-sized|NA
CASSSRGARLTDTQYF
TGTGCCAGCAGTTCCCGGGGGGCGCGATTGACAGATACGCAGTATTTT
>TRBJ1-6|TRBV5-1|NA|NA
CASSFSTLPETSPLHF
TGCGCCAGCAGCTTCTCAACCCTCCCAGAGACTTCACCCCTCCACTTT
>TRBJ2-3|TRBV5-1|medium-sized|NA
CASSPGDLSTDTQYF
TGCGCCAGCAGTCCGGGCGACCTTAGCACAGATACGCAGTATTTT
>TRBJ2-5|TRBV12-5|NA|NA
CASGLSLQARSLETQYF
TGTGCTAGTGGTTTGAGTTTACAGGCGAGGAGTCTGGAGACCCAGTACTTC
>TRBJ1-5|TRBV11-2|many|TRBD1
CASSSGQGGYSNQPQHF
TGTGCCAGCAGCTCAGGACAGGGGGGATATAGCAATCAGCCCCAGCATTTT
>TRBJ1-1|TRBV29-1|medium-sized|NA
CSVKAGNRNTEAFF
TGCAGCGTAAAGGCAGGGAATCGGAACACTGAAGCTTTCTTT
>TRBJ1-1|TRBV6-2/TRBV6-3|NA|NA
CASSLNVRQQAFF
TGTGCCAGCAGCCTGAACGTGAGGCAGCAAGCTTTCTTT
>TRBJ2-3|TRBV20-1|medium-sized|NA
CSATGDSTDTQYF
TGCAGTGCTACAGGGGACTCCACAGATACGCAGTATTTT
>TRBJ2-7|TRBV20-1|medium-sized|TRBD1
CSARWDRDEQYF
TGCAGTGCTAGATGGGACAGGGATGAGCAGTACTTC
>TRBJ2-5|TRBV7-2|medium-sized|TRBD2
CASSPGTSGSRETQYF
TGTGCCAGCAGCCCAGGAACTAGCGGGAGTCGAGAGACCCAGTACTTC
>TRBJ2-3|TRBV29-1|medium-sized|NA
CSVREGVVDTQYF
TGCAGCGTTAGAGAGGGGGTAGTAGATACGCAGTATTTT
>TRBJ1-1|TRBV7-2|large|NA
CASSIDRLNTEAFF
TGTGCCAGCAGCATTGACAGATTGAACACTGAAGCTTTCTTT
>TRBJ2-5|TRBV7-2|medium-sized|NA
CASSRAGTQYF
TGTGCCAGCAGCCGGGCGGGGACCCAGTACTTC
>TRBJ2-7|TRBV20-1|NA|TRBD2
CSAAGLAPGQQYF
TGCAGTGCTGCGGGACTAGCGCCCGGGCAGCAGTACTTC
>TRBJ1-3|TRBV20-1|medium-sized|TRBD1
CSAPGQGEGNTIYF
TGCAGTGCTCCCGGACAGGGAGAGGGAAACACCATATATTTT
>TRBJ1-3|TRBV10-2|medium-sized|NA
CASSESSTPGNTIYF
TGCGCCAGCAGTGAGTCGAGTACTCCTGGAAACACCATATATTTT
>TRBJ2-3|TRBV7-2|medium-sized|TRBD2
CASSPRLAGLPDTQYF
TGTGCCAGCAGCCCTCGACTAGCGGGATTGCCAGATACGCAGTATTTT
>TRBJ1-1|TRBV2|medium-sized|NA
CASSPGGARNTEAFF
TGTGCCAGCAGTCCTGGGGGGGCGCGGAACACTGAAGCTTTCTTT